The T cell receptor beta chain described here comes from a study of blood T cells in healthy people across ages. The CDR3 is made up of 15 amino acids. V lost 5 bases and J lost 4; bases outside the gene matches: 9. The germline CDR1 and CDR2 sequences are SGHTA and FQGTGA. In this sample, this clonotype turned up once. Combining a sample-barcoded 5' primer with a J-beta primer mix, a second PCR ran for roughly 7 to 12 cycles. TCRdb reanalysed the 5' RACE reads using MiXCR and keeps one entry per CDR3 protein. Here the sample spans some 1 million distinct CDR3 sequences, 35% to 50% being singletons. The sequence was obtained from a woman aged 55-69 years in good health. The source material was blood. V and J are TRBV7-3 and TRBJ2-3; TRBD2 agrees at 7 bases. CDR3 region: CASSPQAGAPDTQYF. The CDR3 bases are TGTGCCAGCAGCCCCCAGGCGGGAGCGCCAGATACGCAGTATTTT.